This T cell receptor beta chain was observed in a study of shared clonotypes between healthy human individuals. CDR1 and CDR2 (germline): SNHLY, FYNNEI. V lost 3 bases, J lost 0 bases, and 11 bases lay in between. The CDR3 sequence is 15 residues long. In the original processing: From ImmunoSEQ came sequences covering only the junction and carrying no quality scores, so filtering differed. Sequenced by immunoSEQ multiplex PCR; TCRdb stores in-frame clones only, minus some. Clone size and V and J calls were adopted from that table, with D and trimming inferred from the DNA. The sample contains over a million clones, approximately 80% of which appear only once.

The rearrangement joins TRBV2 to TRBJ1-2, with D unresolved. The TCR originated in a man aged 18 to 29 in good health. Some clones in this sample may be carry-over from other donors' samples. What was sequenced was memory CD4+ T cells from PBMCs. Subset indicated: CD45RA-negative fraction. The CDR3 DNA reads as TGTGCCAGCAGTGAGGAGGGAAGGGCTAACTATGGCTACACCTTC. This sequence encodes CASSEEGRANYGYTF.